This is a list of T cell receptor beta chains from one sample in a study of breast tumors, draining lymph nodes, adjacent tissues. In TCRdb, the multiplex PCR reads were re-called with MiXCR into one record per CDR3 protein. The sample includes approximately 63,000 distinct CDR3 sequences, around three fifths of them seen just once. The specimen sequenced was breast tumor tissue. The receptors stem from a female donor with breast cancer. Some clones in this sample may be carry-over from other donors' samples. CDR3s include the opening cysteine and the closing phenylalanine or tryptophan. The order of the fields is J gene, V gene, CDR3 length, CDR3 protein.

j_gene: TRBJ2-3; v_gene: TRBV7-2; len: 15; CDR3aa: CASSLDQGSTDTQYF
j_gene: TRBJ1-5; v_gene: TRBV2; len: 13; CDR3aa: CASRQGFVQPQHF
j_gene: TRBJ1-5; v_gene: TRBV6-1; len: 18; CDR3aa: CASKKAGPSFAGGQPQHF
j_gene: TRBJ2-7; v_gene: TRBV20-1; len: 10; CDR3aa: CSAIGYEQYF
j_gene: TRBJ2-7; v_gene: TRBV20-1; len: 13; CDR3aa: CSAISDRGREQYF
j_gene: TRBJ2-3; v_gene: TRBV7-6; len: 15; CDR3aa: CASSFRTDIADTQYF
j_gene: TRBJ2-7; v_gene: TRBV7-9; len: 13; CDR3aa: CASSLELVGEQYF
j_gene: TRBJ2-3; v_gene: TRBV5-5; len: 20; CDR3aa: CASSSNNTDRGGLTTDTQYF
j_gene: TRBJ1-2; v_gene: TRBV6-1; len: 12; CDR3aa: CASSDRNYGYTF
j_gene: TRBJ1-2; v_gene: TRBV6-1; len: 14; CDR3aa: CASSPGTGLYGYTF
j_gene: TRBJ2-5; v_gene: TRBV15; len: 17; CDR3aa: CATSLPGSGGARETQYF
j_gene: TRBJ1-5; v_gene: TRBV19; len: 15; CDR3aa: CASSIKQYSNQPQHF
j_gene: TRBJ2-5; v_gene: TRBV6-5; len: 13; CDR3aa: CASSGLLGETQYF
j_gene: TRBJ1-4; v_gene: TRBV2; len: 13; CDR3aa: CASSLDRVEKLFF
j_gene: TRBJ2-5; v_gene: TRBV2; len: 15; CDR3aa: CASRRQQGSGETQYF
j_gene: TRBJ2-1; v_gene: TRBV20-1; len: 11; CDR3aa: CSAPTRSEQFF
j_gene: TRBJ1-2; v_gene: TRBV2; len: 14; CDR3aa: CASSEPTGKYGYTF
j_gene: TRBJ1-2; v_gene: TRBV7-8; len: 15; CDR3aa: CASSLRSGEVRGYTF
j_gene: TRBJ1-2; v_gene: TRBV24-1; len: 12; CDR3aa: CATSDRVTGYTF
j_gene: TRBJ2-1; v_gene: TRBV9; len: 13; CDR3aa: CASSVGLRNEQFF
j_gene: TRBJ1-1; v_gene: TRBV6-5; len: 16; CDR3aa: CASTHSGVRGRTEAFF
j_gene: TRBJ1-2; v_gene: TRBV7-2; len: 15; CDR3aa: CAGSPTVGRGTAYTF
j_gene: TRBJ2-7; v_gene: TRBV29-1; len: 9; CDR3aa: CIPELEQYF
j_gene: TRBJ2-7; v_gene: TRBV5-5; len: 17; CDR3aa: CASSTGLAGGNAYEQYF
j_gene: TRBJ2-1; v_gene: TRBV19; len: 14; CDR3aa: CASAASGGAGEQFF
j_gene: TRBJ2-7; v_gene: TRBV6-5; len: 16; CDR3aa: CASSYPGQVSSYEQYF
j_gene: TRBJ2-6; v_gene: TRBV4-3; len: 17; CDR3aa: CASSQGGASSRANVLTF
j_gene: TRBJ2-1; v_gene: TRBV19; len: 16; CDR3aa: CASTQGTLAGGDEQFF
j_gene: TRBJ1-1; v_gene: TRBV5-1; len: 15; CDR3aa: CASSLKEPGHTEAFF
j_gene: TRBJ2-5; v_gene: TRBV7-3; len: 13; CDR3aa: CASSLSGGGTQYF
j_gene: TRBJ2-7; v_gene: TRBV29-1; len: 13; CDR3aa: CSSRGTSGGEQYF
j_gene: TRBJ2-1; v_gene: TRBV6-6; len: 11; CDR3aa: CASETVNEQFF
j_gene: TRBJ1-4; v_gene: TRBV19; len: 14; CDR3aa: CASSAGQSNEKLFF
j_gene: TRBJ2-2; v_gene: TRBV28; len: 15; CDR3aa: CASSLSLELTGELFF
j_gene: TRBJ1-1; v_gene: TRBV7-9; len: 15; CDR3aa: CASSFQGQVMKEAFF
j_gene: TRBJ2-5; v_gene: TRBV2; len: 14; CDR3aa: CASRSYYGRETQYF
j_gene: TRBJ2-5; v_gene: TRBV7-2; len: 15; CDR3aa: CASSLEAGGVETQYF
j_gene: TRBJ2-1; v_gene: TRBV6-5; len: 12; CDR3aa: CASSLFYNERFF
j_gene: TRBJ1-5; v_gene: TRBV7-2; len: 14; CDR3aa: CASSTYREEQPQHF
j_gene: TRBJ2-3; v_gene: TRBV12-3/TRBV12-4; len: 13; CDR3aa: CALSDSTQGTQYF
j_gene: TRBJ2-1; v_gene: TRBV29-1; len: 14; CDR3aa: CSSFAGTVYNEQFF
j_gene: TRBJ1-6; v_gene: TRBV15; len: 17; CDR3aa: CASSYTGVKGPNSPLHF
j_gene: TRBJ1-6; v_gene: TRBV24-1; len: 18; CDR3aa: CATSDLVVGKTYNSPLHF
j_gene: TRBJ2-7; v_gene: TRBV7-2; len: 14; CDR3aa: CASSFGPSYYEQYF
j_gene: TRBJ1-3; v_gene: TRBV20-1; len: 20; CDR3aa: CSARGRVPGQIKGSGNTIYF
j_gene: TRBJ2-7; v_gene: TRBV6-2/TRBV6-3; len: 14; CDR3aa: CASSSQRLSYEQYF
j_gene: TRBJ1-2; v_gene: TRBV6-2/TRBV6-3; len: 11; CDR3aa: CASDGYYGYTF
j_gene: TRBJ2-3; v_gene: TRBV9; len: 17; CDR3aa: CASSSYGLAGATDTQYF
j_gene: TRBJ1-5; v_gene: TRBV24-1; len: 15; CDR3aa: CASSLRGQGNQPQHF
j_gene: TRBJ1-2; v_gene: TRBV20-1; len: 13; CDR3aa: CSATSGPYEGYTF
j_gene: TRBJ1-3; v_gene: TRBV9; len: 14; CDR3aa: CASSVGGHENTIYF
j_gene: TRBJ2-7; v_gene: TRBV7-2; len: 13; CDR3aa: CARLRGSPYGRYF
j_gene: TRBJ2-1; v_gene: TRBV6-2/TRBV6-3; len: 14; CDR3aa: CASSYGPGFNEQFF
j_gene: TRBJ2-3; v_gene: TRBV11-1; len: 16; CDR3aa: CASSLGVGSFTDTQYF
j_gene: TRBJ1-4; v_gene: TRBV3-1; len: 12; CDR3aa: CASSGENEKLFF